This T cell receptor (beta chain) is from a study of CD8 T cells in Susac syndrome. From blood CD8+ and CD4+ T cells, the TCR beta chain was sequenced. The control group consisted of healthy donors matched for age and sex. TEMRA cells were FACS-enriched, unlike CD8+ and CD4+ T cells, which were negatively isolated. A quantity of about 0.5 to 1 ug RNA underwent reverse transcription using random hexamers. Amplification of TCR beta CDR3 across 54 Vbeta and 13 Jbeta was performed with immunoSEQ multiplex PCR. MiXCR, applied by TCRdb to the immunoSEQ multiplex PCR reads, yields one record per CDR3 protein. The sample consists of more than 75,000 distinct CDR3 sequences, around 93% of them appearing once. CDR1 LNHDA and CDR2 SQIVND come from the germline V gene (reference sequence). V was trimmed by 2 bases and J by 3 bases, leaving 5 bases between them. CDR3 length: 12 amino acids. This clonotype is a singleton in its sample.

The V and J genes are TRBV19 and TRBJ2-7; D call uncertain. The sequenced sample was CD8+ T cells from PBMCs. The clonotype comes from a human donor in good health. This CDR3 is CASSISVYEQYF. CDR3 coding DNA: TGTGCCAGTAGTATATCGGTCTACGAGCAGTACTTC. Based on the CDR3 plus reference TRBV19 and TRBJ2-7, the full variable domain is DGGITQSPKYLFRKEGQNVTLSCEQNLNHDAMYWYRQDPGQGLRLIYYSQIVNDFQKGDIAEGYSVSREKKESFPLTVTSAQKNPTAFYLCASSISVYEQYFGPGTRLTVT.